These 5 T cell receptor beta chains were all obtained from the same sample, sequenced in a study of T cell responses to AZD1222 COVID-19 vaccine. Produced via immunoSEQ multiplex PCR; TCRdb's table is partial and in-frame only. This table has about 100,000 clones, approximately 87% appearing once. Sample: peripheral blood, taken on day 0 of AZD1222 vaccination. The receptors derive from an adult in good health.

The DNA of the CDR3 is TGTGCCAGCAGGCCCCTCACAGGGTCGGGGGGCTACACCTTC. It yields the protein CASRPLTGSGGYTF. V gene TRBV6-4 combines with J gene TRBJ1-2; possible D gene TRBD1, 6 bases. The CDR3 covers 14 residues. V was pared by 6 bases and J by 8 bases, with 19 bases between. Germline V CDR1 and CDR2: MRHNA, SNTAGT.

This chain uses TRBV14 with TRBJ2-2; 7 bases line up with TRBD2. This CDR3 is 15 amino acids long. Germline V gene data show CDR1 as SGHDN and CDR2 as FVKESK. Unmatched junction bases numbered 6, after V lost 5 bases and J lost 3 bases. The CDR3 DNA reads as TGTGCCAGCAGCAAAAGCGGGGCCCACACCGGGGAGCTGTTTTTT. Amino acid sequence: CASSKSGAHTGELFF.

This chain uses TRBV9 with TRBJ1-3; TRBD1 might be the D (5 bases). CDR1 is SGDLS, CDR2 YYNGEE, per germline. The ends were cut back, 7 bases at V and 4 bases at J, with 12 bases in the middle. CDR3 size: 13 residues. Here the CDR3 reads CASCEGHGNTIYF. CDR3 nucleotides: TGTGCCAGCTGCGAGGGGCACGGAAACACCATATATTTT. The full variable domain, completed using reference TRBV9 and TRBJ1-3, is DSGVTQTPKHLITATGQRVTLRCSPRSGDLSVYWYQQSLDQGLQFLIQYYNGEERAKGNILERFSAQQFPDLHSELNLSSLELGDSALYFCASCEGHGNTIYFGEGSWLTVV.

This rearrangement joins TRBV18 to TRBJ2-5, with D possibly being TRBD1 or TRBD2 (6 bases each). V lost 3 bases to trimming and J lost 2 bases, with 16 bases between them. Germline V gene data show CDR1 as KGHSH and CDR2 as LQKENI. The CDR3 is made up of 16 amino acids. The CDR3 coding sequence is TGTGCCAGCTCACCTAGCCCGGGGGCCGGACAAGAGACCCAGTACTTC. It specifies CASSPSPGAGQETQYF.

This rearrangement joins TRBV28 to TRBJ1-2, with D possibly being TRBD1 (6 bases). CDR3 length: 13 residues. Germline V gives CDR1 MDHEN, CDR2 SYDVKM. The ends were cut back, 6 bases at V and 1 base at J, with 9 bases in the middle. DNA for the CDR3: TGTGCCAGCAGACGGGACATTAACTATGGCTACACCTTC. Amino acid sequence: CASRRDINYGYTF.